The 10 T cell receptor beta chains below all came from one sample that was sequenced in a study of PD-L1 blockade in urothelial cancer. Libraries were prepared by immunoSEQ multiplex PCR; TCRdb keeps only in-frame clonotypes and omits some of them. The sample lists about 84,000 clones, roughly 87% occurring once. Sequencing used PBMCs, obtained around atezolizumab (anti-PD-L1) treatment. Receptors were obtained from a man aged 65-85 years with urothelial cancer.

This rearrangement joins TRBV9 to TRBJ2-5; 9 bases fit TRBD1. CDR1 SGDLS and CDR2 YYNGEE come from the germline V gene. There are 17 residues in the CDR3. V was clipped by 0 bases and J by 4 bases; unmatched bases: 10. The CDR3 sequence: CASSVAPPGQGGETQYF. The CDR3 DNA reads as TGTGCCAGCAGCGTAGCCCCACCGGGACAGGGTGGAGAGACCCAGTACTTC. The full variable domain, completed using reference TRBV9 and TRBJ2-5, is DSGVTQTPKHLITATGQRVTLRCSPRSGDLSVYWYQQSLDQGLQFLIQYYNGEERAKGNILERFSAQQFPDLHSELNLSSLELGDSALYFCASSVAPPGQGGETQYFGPGTRLLVL.

V is TRBV13 and J is TRBJ2-2; D not certain. The CDR3 covers 15 residues. V lost 0 bases and J lost 0, with 5 bases in between. CDR1 is PRHDT, CDR2 FYEKMQ, per germline (reference sequence). CDR3: CASSLGFANTGELFF. The CDR3 nucleotides read TGTGCCAGCAGCTTAGGTTTCGCGAACACCGGGGAGCTGTTTTTT.

This chain connects TRBV13 to TRBJ1-4, with 7 positions matching TRBD1. Germline CDR1 PRHDT, CDR2 FYEKMQ (reference sequence). Trimming removed 3 bases from V and 4 bases from J; junction bases left unmatched: 2. The CDR3 runs 14 residues. CDR3 sequence (DNA): TGTGCCAGCAGCTTCGGGACAGATAATGAAAAACTGTTTTTT. Its translation is CASSFGTDNEKLFF.

V usage is TRBV4-1 and J usage is TRBJ2-7, with 10 bases that match TRBD1. Germline V gene lookup returns CDR1 MGHRA and CDR2 YSYEKL. V lost 4 bases and J lost 3; bases outside the gene matches: 6. This CDR3 is 15 amino acids long. CDR3 in amino acids: CASSPTRTGGYEQYF. DNA of the CDR3: TGCGCCAGCAGCCCAACTAGGACAGGGGGCTACGAGCAGTACTTC.

The chain uses TRBV5-1 and TRBJ1-6; TRBD1 aligns across 7 bases. The CDR3 is 14 residues long. Germline V lookup: CDR1 SGHRS, CDR2 YFSETQ. J gave up 6 bases and V 4 bases, and 4 bases lay outside the gene matches. In DNA form, the CDR3 reads TGCGCCAGCAGCGAGGGACAGCCTAATTCACCCCTCCACTTT. Encoded protein: CASSEGQPNSPLHF.

The chain recombines TRBV7-9 with TRBJ2-1, with D unclear. The length of the CDR3 is 14 residues. Trimming took off 1 base at V and 4 bases at J, with 8 bases between the two ends. The germline V gene encodes CDR1 SEHNR and CDR2 FQNEAQ (reference sequence). CDR3 region: CASSLGARYNEQFF. The CDR3 DNA sequence: TGTGCCAGCAGCTTAGGGGCCCGGTACAATGAGCAGTTCTTC.

This sequence joins TRBV18 and TRBJ2-7; a weak D match, TRBD2 (5 bases). V was shortened by 4 bases and J by 3 bases, with 10 bases between the two germline ends. The CDR3 covers 13 residues. Per the germline V gene, CDR1 is KGHSH and CDR2 is LQKENI. DNA of the CDR3: TGTGCCAGCTCACAGGAGGAAGACTACGAGCAGTACTTC. It is translated as CASSQEEDYEQYF.

This clone appeared once. The chain links TRBV5-5 to TRBJ2-5; the match to TRBD1 covers 8 bases. V lost 2 bases to trimming and J lost 0 bases; unmatched junction nucleotides: 6. There are 16 residues in the CDR3. Per the germline V gene, CDR1 is SGHKS and CDR2 is YYEKEE (reference sequence). The CDR3 bases are TGTGCCAGCAGCTTTACAGGGGGGATAAACCAAGAGACCCAGTACTTC. This translates into CASSFTGGINQETQYF.

The CDR3 bases are TGCAGCGGTCTGAGGGGGAACACCATATATTTT. This codes for CSGLRGNTIYF. The V gene is TRBV29-1, the J gene TRBJ1-3; weak D call: TRBD1 (6 bases). V gave up 7 bases and J gave up 7 bases, with 11 bases separating them. This CDR3 has 11 amino acids. From germline, CDR1 is SQVTM and CDR2 ANQGSEA.

The chain uses TRBV6-4 and TRBJ2-1, with 9 bases that match TRBD2. The CDR3 runs to 16 residues. V dropped 0 bases and J dropped 6; count of bases not matched to a gene: 6. Looked up from germline, CDR1 is MRHNA and CDR2 is SNTAGT. The CDR3 DNA reads TGTGCCAGCAGTGACTCGTTTACTAGCGGGTCCAATGAGCAGTTCTTC. This codes for CASSDSFTSGSNEQFF.